The TCR beta chain described here comes from a study of regulatory T cells in long-lasting Graves disease. Construction of TCR beta libraries relied on iRepertoire HTBI primers and on Arm-PCR targeting CDR3 regions. MiXCR was run by TCRdb on the multiplex PCR reads, yielding one entry per CDR3 protein. The sample contains some 450,000 distinct CDR3 sequences, 20% to 30% of which appear only once. Germline CDR1 and CDR2: SEHNR and FQNEAQ (reference sequence). The V gene end was trimmed by 0 bases and the J gene end by 4 bases; junction bases not matched to a gene: 5. The CDR3 sequence is 16 residues long. Time point of the sample: persistent/refractory GD, antithyroid drugs over 5 years with positive TRAb. Isolated PBMC RNA provided the starting material for the TCR library.

The TCR originated in a female donor with Graves disease. This chain connects TRBV7-9 to TRBJ1-4; 7 nucleotides agree with TRBD1. Source: peripheral blood mononuclear cells (PBMCs), taken when the disease was refractory, from a patient treated with antithyroid drugs. The CDR3 nucleotides read TGTGCCAGCAGCTTAGCGGCGACAGGGAATAATGAAAAACTGTTTTTT. Translation: CASSLAATGNNEKLFF.